This TCR beta chain is drawn from a study of blood T cell repertoires in COVID-19. Sequencing was performed with immunoSEQ multiplex PCR; in TCRdb, only in-frame clones are kept and a portion is missing. The repertoire holds a few hundred thousand clones, with approximately 85% as singletons. Germline V gene lookup returns CDR1 SGHAT and CDR2 FQDESV (reference sequence). This CDR3 has 15 residues. With 6 bases clipped from V and 8 bases from J, the junction kept 12 bases outside the gene matches. The TCR comes from a woman aged 45-60 years with acute or convalescent COVID-19. Sequencing was performed on peripheral blood. The chain joins TRBV11-1 to TRBJ2-1; TRBD1 agrees at 8 bases. CDR3 protein: CASSIPGQAYDEQFF. The CDR3 DNA is TGTGCCAGCAGTATACCGGGACAGGCTTACGATGAGCAGTTCTTC. Using reference TRBV11-1 and TRBJ2-1 for the parts outside the CDR3, the full variable domain is EAEVAQSPRYKITEKSQAVAFWCDPISGHATLYWYRQILGQGPELLVQFQDESVVDDSQLPKDRFSAERLKGVDSTLKIQPAELGDSAMYLCASSIPGQAYDEQFFGPGTRLTVL.